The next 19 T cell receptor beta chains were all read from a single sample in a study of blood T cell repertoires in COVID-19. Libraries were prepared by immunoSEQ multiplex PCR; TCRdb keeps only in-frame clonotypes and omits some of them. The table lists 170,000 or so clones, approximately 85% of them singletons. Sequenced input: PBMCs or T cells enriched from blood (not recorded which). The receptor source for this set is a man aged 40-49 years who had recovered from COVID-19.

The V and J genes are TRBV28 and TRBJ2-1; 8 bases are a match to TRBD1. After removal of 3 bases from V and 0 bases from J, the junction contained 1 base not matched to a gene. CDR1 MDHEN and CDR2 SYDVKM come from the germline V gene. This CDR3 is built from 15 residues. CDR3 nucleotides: TGTGCCAGCAGTTTGGGACAGGTCTCCTACAATGAGCAGTTCTTC. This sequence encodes CASSLGQVSYNEQFF.

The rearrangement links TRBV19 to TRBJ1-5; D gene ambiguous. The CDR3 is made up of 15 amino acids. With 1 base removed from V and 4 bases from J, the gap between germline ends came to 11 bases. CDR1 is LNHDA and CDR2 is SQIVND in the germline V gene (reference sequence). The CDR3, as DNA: TGTGCCAGTAGTATAGTACAGACCGCTAATCAGCCCCAGCATTTT. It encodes CASSIVQTANQPQHF.

CDR3 sequence: CASSPRGLAGNEQFF. CDR3 in DNA: TGTGCCAGCAGCCCCCGAGGGCTAGCGGGCAATGAGCAGTTCTTC. The rearrangement uses TRBV9 and TRBJ2-1; 8 nucleotides agree with TRBD2. The CDR3 sequence is 15 residues long. Germline V gene lookup returns CDR1 SGDLS and CDR2 YYNGEE. Trimming took 4 bases from V and 6 from J; bases not matched to a gene: 9.

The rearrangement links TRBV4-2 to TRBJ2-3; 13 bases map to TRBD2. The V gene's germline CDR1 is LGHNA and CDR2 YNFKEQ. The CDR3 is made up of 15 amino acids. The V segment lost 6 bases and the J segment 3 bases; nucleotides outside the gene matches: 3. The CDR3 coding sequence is TGTGCCAGCAGTGGACTAGCGGGAGTAACAGATACGCAGTATTTT. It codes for CASSGLAGVTDTQYF.

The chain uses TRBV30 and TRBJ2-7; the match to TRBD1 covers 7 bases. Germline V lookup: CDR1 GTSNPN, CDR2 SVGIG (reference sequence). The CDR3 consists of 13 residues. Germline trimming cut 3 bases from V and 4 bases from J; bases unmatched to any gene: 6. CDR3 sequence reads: CAWRRGGVYEQYF. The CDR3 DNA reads TGTGCCTGGAGGAGAGGGGGCGTTTACGAGCAGTACTTC. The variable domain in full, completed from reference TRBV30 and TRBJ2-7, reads SQTIHQWPATLVQPVGSPLSLECTVEGTSNPNLYWYRQAAGRGLQLLFYSVGIGQISSEVPQNLSASRPQDRQFILSSKKLLLSDSGFYLCAWRRGGVYEQYFGPGTRLTVT.

The CDR3 nucleotides are TGTGCCAGCAGCTCCGACAGGGTAATCGCTAATGAAAAACTGTTTTTT. It encodes CASSSDRVIANEKLFF. V usage is TRBV11-3 and J usage is TRBJ1-4; TRBD1 matches 7 bases. The CDR3 runs 16 residues. Looked up from germline, CDR1 is SGHNT and CDR2 is YENEEA. V shed 4 bases, J shed 3 bases, and the junction held 8 bases outside the gene matches.

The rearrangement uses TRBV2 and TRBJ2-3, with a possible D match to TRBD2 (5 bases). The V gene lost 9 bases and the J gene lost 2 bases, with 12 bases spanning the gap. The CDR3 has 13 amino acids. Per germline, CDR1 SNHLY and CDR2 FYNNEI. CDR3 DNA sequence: TGTGCCAGTCTGGCGGGTAACACAGATACGCAGTATTTT. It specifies CASLAGNTDTQYF. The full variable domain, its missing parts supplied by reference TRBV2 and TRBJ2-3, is EPEVTQTPSHQVTQMGQEVILRCVPISNHLYFYWYRQILGQKVEFLVSFYNNEISEKSEIFDDQFSVERPDGSNFTLKIRSTKLEDSAMYFCASLAGNTDTQYFGPGTRLTVL.

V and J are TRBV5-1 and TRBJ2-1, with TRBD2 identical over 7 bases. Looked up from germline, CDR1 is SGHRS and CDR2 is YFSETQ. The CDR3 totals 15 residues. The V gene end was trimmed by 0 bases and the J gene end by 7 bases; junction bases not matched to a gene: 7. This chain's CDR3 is CASSLGTSTWNEQFF. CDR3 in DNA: TGCGCCAGCAGCTTGGGGACTAGTACTTGGAATGAGCAGTTCTTC.

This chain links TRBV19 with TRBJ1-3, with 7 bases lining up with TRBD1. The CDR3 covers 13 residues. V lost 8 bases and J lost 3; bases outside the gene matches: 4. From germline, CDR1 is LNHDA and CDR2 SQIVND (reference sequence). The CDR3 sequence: CASAGTDGNTIYF. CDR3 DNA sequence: TGTGCCAGTGCTGGGACAGATGGAAACACCATATATTTT.

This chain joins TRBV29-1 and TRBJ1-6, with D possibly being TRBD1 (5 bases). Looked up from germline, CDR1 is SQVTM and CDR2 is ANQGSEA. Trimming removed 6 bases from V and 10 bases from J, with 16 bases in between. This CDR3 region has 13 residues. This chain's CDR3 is CSVGAGPGSPLHF. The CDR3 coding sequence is TGCAGCGTCGGGGCGGGGCCGGGGTCACCCCTCCACTTT.

Written as DNA, the CDR3 is TGTGCCAGCAGCGTAGCCTCGGGAGGGCCCTACGAGCAGTACTTC. Translating it yields CASSVASGGPYEQYF. V is TRBV9 and J is TRBJ2-7; 8 positions match TRBD2. V lost 0 bases and J lost 2; bases outside the gene matches: 4. CDR1 is SGDLS and CDR2 is YYNGEE in the germline V gene. The CDR3 has 15 amino acids.

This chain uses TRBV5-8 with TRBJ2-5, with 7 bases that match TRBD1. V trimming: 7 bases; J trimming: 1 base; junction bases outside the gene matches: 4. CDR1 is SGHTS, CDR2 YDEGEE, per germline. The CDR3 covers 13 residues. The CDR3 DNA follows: TGTGCCAGCGGTAACAGGGGCCAAGAGACCCAGTACTTC. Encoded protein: CASGNRGQETQYF. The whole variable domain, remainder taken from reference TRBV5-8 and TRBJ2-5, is EAGVTQSPTHLIKTRGQQATLRCSPISGHTSVYWYQQALGLGLQFLLWYDEGEERNRGNFPPRFSGRQFPNYSSELNVNALELEDSALYLCASGNRGQETQYFGPGTRLLVL.

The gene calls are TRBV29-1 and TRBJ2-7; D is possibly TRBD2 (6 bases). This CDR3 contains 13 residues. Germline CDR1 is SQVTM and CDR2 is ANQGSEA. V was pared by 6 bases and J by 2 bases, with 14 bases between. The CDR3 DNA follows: TGCAGCGTCCCGGGGGACGGTGCCTACGAGCAGTACTTC. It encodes CSVPGDGAYEQYF.

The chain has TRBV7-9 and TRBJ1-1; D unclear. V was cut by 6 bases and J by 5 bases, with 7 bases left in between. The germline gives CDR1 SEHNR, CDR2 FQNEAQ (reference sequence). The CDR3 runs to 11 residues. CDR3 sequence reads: CASRRETEAFF. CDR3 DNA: TGTGCCAGCAGGCGGGAGACTGAAGCTTTCTTT.

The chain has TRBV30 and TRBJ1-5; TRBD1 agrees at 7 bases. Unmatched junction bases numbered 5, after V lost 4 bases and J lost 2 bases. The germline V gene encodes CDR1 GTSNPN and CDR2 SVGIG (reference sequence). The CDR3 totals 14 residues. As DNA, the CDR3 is TGTGCCTGGAACTCCGGGACAGGCAATCAGCCCCAGCATTTT. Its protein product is CAWNSGTGNQPQHF.

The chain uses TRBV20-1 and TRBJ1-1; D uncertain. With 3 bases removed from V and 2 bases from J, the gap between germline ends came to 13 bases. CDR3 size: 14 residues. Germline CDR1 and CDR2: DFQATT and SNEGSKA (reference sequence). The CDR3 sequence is CSASHTYQNTEAFF. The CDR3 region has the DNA TGCAGTGCTAGTCACACATACCAAAACACTGAAGCTTTCTTT.

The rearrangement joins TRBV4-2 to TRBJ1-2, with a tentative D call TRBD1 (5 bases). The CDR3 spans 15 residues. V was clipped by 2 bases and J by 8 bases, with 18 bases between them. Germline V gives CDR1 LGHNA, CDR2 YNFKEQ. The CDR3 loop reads CASSQPEDRGTGYTF. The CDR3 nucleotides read TGTGCCAGCAGCCAACCCGAGGATAGGGGTACCGGCTACACCTTC.

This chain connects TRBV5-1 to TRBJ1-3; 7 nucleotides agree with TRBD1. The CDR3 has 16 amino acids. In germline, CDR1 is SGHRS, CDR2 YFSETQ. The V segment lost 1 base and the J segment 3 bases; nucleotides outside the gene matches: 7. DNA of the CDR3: TGCGCCAGCAGCTTGAGGACAGGAGCCGATGGAAACACCATATATTTT. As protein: CASSLRTGADGNTIYF. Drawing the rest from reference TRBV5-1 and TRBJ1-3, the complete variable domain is KAGVTQTPRYLIKTRGQQVTLSCSPISGHRSVSWYQQTPGQGLQFLFEYFSETQRNKGNFPGRFSGRQFSNSRSEMNVSTLELGDSALYLCASSLRTGADGNTIYFGEGSWLTVV.

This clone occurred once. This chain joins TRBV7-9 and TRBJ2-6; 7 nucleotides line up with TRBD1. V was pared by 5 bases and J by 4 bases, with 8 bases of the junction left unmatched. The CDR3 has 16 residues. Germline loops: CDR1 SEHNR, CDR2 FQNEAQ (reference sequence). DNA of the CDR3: TGTGCCAGCAGCACCCGACAGGGTAGGGGGGCCAACGTCCTGACTTTC. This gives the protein CASSTRQGRGANVLTF.